This TCR beta chain was recorded in a study of shared clonotypes between healthy human individuals. The wider study: Researchers assigned three CD4 naive, three CD4 memory, two CD8 naive and one CD8 memory plate to each donor.

Trimming at V came to 3 bases and at J to 3 bases, leaving 4 bases not matched to a gene. Germline V gene sequence: CDR1 MNHEY, CDR2 SMNVEV (reference sequence). The CDR3 loop spans 14 amino acids. Turning to this clone: What it binds is unknown.

Recent vaccinations or acute infections were absent in the healthy HIV-negative adult donors. A CD45RA-negative memory subset and a CD45RA+ naive subset were separated from the CD4+ cells. Findings and caveats of the study: Shared clonotypes: roughly 5% naive CD4, around 3.5% naive CD8, roughly 2.4% memory CD4, 0.4% to 0.5% memory CD8.

Assay used: immunoSEQ multiplex PCR; TCRdb lists only in-frame clones, some missing. The data hold roughly 500,000 clones, with less than 96% observed a single time. The TCR comes from a woman aged 25 to 39 in good health. The sample was naive CD4+ T cells sorted from blood. The subset denotes: CD45RA+ positively selected. The chain combines TRBV27 with TRBJ1-2; the match to TRBD1 covers 7 bases. The CDR3 protein is CASSLGGGYYGYTF. CDR3 sequence (DNA): TGTGCCAGCAGTTTGGGAGGGGGCTACTATGGCTACACCTTC.